This record concerns one T cell receptor (beta chain) sequence. This entry belongs to a study of blood T cell repertoires in COVID-19. Study-level information: COVID-19 samples, acute and convalescent, were from the United States, Italy and Spain. T cells, B-cell-depleted T cells, or PBMCs provided the cDNA or gDNA that served as material.

Repertoires were generated with immunoSEQ multiplex PCR, while TCRdb's copy carries only in-frame clones and drops some. This table holds around 250,000 clones, approximately 87% found once. V shed 7 bases, J shed 2 bases, and the junction held 7 bases outside the gene matches. Germline lookup yields CDR1 SQVTM and CDR2 ANQGSEA. The CDR3 loop spans 13 amino acids. The sample consisted of peripheral blood. This chain connects TRBV29-1 to TRBJ1-1; 7 bases are shared with TRBD1. This receptor was obtained from a man between 60 and 70 years old who had recovered from COVID-19. This CDR3 is CSGAGGRNTEAFF. The DNA of the CDR3 is TGCAGCGGAGCAGGGGGGAGAAACACTGAAGCTTTCTTT.